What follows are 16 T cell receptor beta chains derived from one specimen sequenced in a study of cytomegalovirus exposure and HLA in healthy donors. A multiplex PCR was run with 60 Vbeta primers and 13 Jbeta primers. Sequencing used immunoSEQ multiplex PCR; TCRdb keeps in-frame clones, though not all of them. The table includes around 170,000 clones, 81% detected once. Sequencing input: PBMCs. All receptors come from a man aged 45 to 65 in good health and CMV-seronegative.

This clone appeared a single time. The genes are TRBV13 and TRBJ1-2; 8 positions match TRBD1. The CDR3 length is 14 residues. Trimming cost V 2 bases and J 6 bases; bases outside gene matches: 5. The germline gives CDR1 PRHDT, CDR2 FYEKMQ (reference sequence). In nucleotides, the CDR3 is TGTGCCAGCAGCTTAAAGCAGGGGGCGAATGGCTACACCTTC. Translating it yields CASSLKQGANGYTF.

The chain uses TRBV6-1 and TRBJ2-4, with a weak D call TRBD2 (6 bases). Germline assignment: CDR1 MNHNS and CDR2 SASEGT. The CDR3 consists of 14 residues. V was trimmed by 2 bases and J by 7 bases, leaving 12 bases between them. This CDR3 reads CASSELGGRNIQYF. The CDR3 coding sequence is TGTGCCAGCAGTGAATTGGGGGGTCGGAACATTCAGTACTTC.

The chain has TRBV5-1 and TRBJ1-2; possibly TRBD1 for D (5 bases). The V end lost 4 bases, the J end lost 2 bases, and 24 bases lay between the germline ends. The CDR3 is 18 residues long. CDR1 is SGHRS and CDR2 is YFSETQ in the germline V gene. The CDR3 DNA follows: TGCGCCAGCAGCCCTGCATCTGGGGCAGGCGTTCTCAACTATGGCTACACCTTC. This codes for CASSPASGAGVLNYGYTF.

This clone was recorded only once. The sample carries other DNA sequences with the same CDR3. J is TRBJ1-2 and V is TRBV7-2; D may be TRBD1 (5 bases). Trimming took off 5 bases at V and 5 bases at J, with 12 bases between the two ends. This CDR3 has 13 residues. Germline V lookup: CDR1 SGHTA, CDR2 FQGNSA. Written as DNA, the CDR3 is TGTGCCAGCAGCCCAGGACAAGGATATGGCTACACCTTC. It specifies CASSPGQGYGYTF.

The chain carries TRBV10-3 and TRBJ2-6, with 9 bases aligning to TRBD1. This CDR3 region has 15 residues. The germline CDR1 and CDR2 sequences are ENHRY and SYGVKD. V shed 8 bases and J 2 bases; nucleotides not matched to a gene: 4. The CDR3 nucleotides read TGTGCCATCGGACAGGGGTTACCTGGGGCCAACGTCCTGACTTTC. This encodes CAIGQGLPGANVLTF.

The CDR3 nucleotides read TGCGCCAGCAGCCAAGATAGAGGAGCCCCCTACGAGCAGTACTTC. Its translation: CASSQDRGAPYEQYF. This chain uses TRBV4-3 with TRBJ2-7; no firm D call. Looked up from germline, CDR1 is LGHNA and CDR2 is YSLEER. The CDR3 sequence is 15 residues long. The ends were cut back, 0 bases at V and 2 bases at J, with 11 bases in the middle.

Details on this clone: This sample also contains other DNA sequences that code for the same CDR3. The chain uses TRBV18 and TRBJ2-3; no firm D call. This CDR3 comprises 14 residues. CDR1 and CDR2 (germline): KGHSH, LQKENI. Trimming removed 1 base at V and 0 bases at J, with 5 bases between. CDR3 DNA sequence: TGTGCCAGCTCACCACTAGCCAGCACAGATACGCAGTATTTT. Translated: CASSPLASTDTQYF.

The CDR3 protein is CASSHRDRREGYTF. The CDR3 coding sequence is TGTGCCAGCAGCCACCGGGACAGGAGGGAGGGCTACACCTTC. The V call is TRBV7-9, the J call TRBJ1-2; 8 bases agree with TRBD1. J gave up 8 bases and V 5 bases, and 10 bases lay outside the gene matches. The CDR3 has 14 amino acids. Per the germline V gene, CDR1 is SEHNR and CDR2 is FQNEAQ (reference sequence).

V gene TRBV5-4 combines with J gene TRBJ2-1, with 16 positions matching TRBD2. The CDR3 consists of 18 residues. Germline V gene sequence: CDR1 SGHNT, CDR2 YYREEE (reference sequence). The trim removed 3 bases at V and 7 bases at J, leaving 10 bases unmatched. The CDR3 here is CASSSPGLAGGGKNEQFF. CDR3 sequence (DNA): TGTGCCAGCAGCTCTCCGGGACTAGCGGGGGGGGGTAAGAATGAGCAGTTCTTC. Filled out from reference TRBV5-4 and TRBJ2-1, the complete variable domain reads ETGVTQSPTHLIKTRGQQVTLRCSSQSGHNTVSWYQQALGQGPQFIFQYYREEENGRGNFPPRFSGLQFPNYSSELNVNALELDDSALYLCASSSPGLAGGGKNEQFFGPGTRLTVL.

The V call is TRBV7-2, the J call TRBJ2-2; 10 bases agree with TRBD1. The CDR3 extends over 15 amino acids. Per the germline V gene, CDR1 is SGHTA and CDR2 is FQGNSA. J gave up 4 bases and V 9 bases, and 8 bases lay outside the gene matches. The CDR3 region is CASAGTGAGTGELFF. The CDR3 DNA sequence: TGTGCCAGTGCCGGGACAGGGGCCGGCACCGGGGAGCTGTTTTTT.

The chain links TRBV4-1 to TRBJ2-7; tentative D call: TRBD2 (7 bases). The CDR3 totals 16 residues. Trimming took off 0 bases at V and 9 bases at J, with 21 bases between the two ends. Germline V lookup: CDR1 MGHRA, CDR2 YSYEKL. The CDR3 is CASSQEGGDPTRGQYF. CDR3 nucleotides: TGCGCCAGCAGCCAAGAAGGGGGGGATCCTACGAGGGGGCAGTACTTC.

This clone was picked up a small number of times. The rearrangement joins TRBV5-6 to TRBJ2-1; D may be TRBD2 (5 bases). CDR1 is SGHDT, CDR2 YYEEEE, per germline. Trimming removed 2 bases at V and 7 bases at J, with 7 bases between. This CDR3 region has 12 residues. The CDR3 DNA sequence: TGTGCCAGCAGCTTTCCGGGGAATGAGCAGTTCTTC. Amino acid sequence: CASSFPGNEQFF.

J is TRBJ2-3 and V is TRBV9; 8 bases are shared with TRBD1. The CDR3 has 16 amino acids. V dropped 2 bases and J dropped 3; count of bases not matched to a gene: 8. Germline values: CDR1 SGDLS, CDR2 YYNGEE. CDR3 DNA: TGTGCCAGCAGCGTCCAGGACAGGGCAGCAACAGATACGCAGTATTTT. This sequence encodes CASSVQDRAATDTQYF.

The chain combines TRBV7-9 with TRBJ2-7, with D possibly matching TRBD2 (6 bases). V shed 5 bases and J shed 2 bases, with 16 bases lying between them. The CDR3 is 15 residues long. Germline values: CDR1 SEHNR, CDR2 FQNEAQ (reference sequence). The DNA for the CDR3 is TGTGCCAGCAGCCCCGGGAGTTCAGACACCTACGAGCAGTACTTC. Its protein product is CASSPGSSDTYEQYF.

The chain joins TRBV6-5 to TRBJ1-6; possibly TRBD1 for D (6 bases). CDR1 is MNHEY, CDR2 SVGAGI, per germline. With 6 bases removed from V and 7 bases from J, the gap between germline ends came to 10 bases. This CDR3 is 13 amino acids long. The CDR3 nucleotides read TGTGCCAGCAGGAGGACAGTAAATTCACCCCTCCACTTT. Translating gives CASRRTVNSPLHF.

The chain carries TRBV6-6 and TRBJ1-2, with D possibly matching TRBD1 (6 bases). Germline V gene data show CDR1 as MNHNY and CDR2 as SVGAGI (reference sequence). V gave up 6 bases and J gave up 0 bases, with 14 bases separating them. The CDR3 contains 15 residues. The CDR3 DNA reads TGTGCCAGCAGGGATACAGGGCGAACTAACTATGGCTACACCTTC. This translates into CASRDTGRTNYGYTF.